The present T cell receptor (beta chain) was sequenced within a study of CD8 T cells in ankylosing spondylitis. Findings of the study overall: The study identified a TCR beta motif of under 10 highly homologous variants that appeared characteristic of ankylosing spondylitis blood.

The germline V and J ends were trimmed by 2 bases and 3 bases, with 7 bases remaining between them. CDR3 length: 13 residues. Looked up from germline, CDR1 is MGHRA and CDR2 is YSYEKL. TCRdb ran MiXCR on the 5' RACE reads and lists one entry per CDR3 protein. Seen here are 200,000 to 250,000 distinct CDR3 sequences, roughly 18% observed once, and the top ten hold approximately 42%. In this sample, this clonotype turned up a few times. Its target is not known. This receptor was identified in a male donor with ankylosing spondylitis. Specimen: blood, either unsorted or a sorted T cell fraction (not recorded which). The chain carries TRBV4-1 and TRBJ2-5; D unresolved. DNA of the CDR3: TGCGCCAGCAGCCAATTTATAGAAGAGACCCAGTACTTC. Protein product: CASSQFIEETQYF.